Below are 24 T cell receptor beta chains sequenced from a single sample in a study of T cell responses to AZD1222 COVID-19 vaccine. Clones were sequenced by immunoSEQ multiplex PCR, and TCRdb holds only the in-frame ones, with some missing. The sample gives roughly 140,000 clones, 80% to 90% of which show up once; about 1.5% is in the top ten. Sequenced here: peripheral blood, sampled on day 0 of AZD1222 vaccination. These receptors came from an adult in good health.

This CDR3 reads CASSARDRTGELFF. CDR3 coding DNA: TGTGCCAGCAGCGCACGGGACAGAACCGGGGAGCTGTTTTTT. The chain links TRBV9 to TRBJ2-2, with 7 bases matching TRBD1. The CDR3 is 14 amino acids. Germline V lookup: CDR1 SGDLS, CDR2 YYNGEE. Trimming at V came to 3 bases and at J to 5 bases, leaving 4 bases not matched to a gene.

Only a few counts were recorded for this clone. This sequence joins TRBV2 and TRBJ1-2; TRBD1 matches at 9 bases. CDR1 and CDR2 (germline): SNHLY, FYNNEI. J lost 5 bases, V lost 1 base, and 2 bases had no gene match. This CDR3 comprises 14 residues. CDR3 protein: CASSEGDRVYGYTF. The CDR3 coding sequence is TGTGCCAGCAGTGAAGGGGACAGGGTTTATGGCTACACCTTC.

This clone was observed a few times. The chain recombines TRBV6-5 with TRBJ1-2, with TRBD1 matching over 9 bases. Germline assignment: CDR1 MNHEY and CDR2 SVGAGI. V lost 6 bases and J lost 8; bases outside the gene matches: 10. The CDR3 has 14 residues. Written as DNA, the CDR3 is TGTGCCAGCAGGAGACTGACAGGGGGGGACGGCTACACCTTC. Translating it yields CASRRLTGGDGYTF.

The gene calls are TRBV19 and TRBJ1-5, with D uncertain. The CDR3 contains 17 residues. Per the germline V gene, CDR1 is LNHDA and CDR2 is SQIVND (reference sequence). V was shortened by 4 bases and J by 2 bases, with 18 bases between the two germline ends. CDR3 coding DNA: TGTGCCAGTAGTACCCAGTTTGGGGTGCGGGGCAATCAGCCCCAGCATTTT. Amino acids: CASSTQFGVRGNQPQHF. Full variable domain (missing parts from reference TRBV19 and TRBJ1-5): DGGITQSPKYLFRKEGQNVTLSCEQNLNHDAMYWYRQDPGQGLRLIYYSQIVNDFQKGDIAEGYSVSREKKESFPLTVTSAQKNPTAFYLCASSTQFGVRGNQPQHFGDGTRLSIL.

This clone appeared once. The chain links TRBV15 to TRBJ2-2; 7 bases map to TRBD2. The germline V gene has CDR1 LNHNV and CDR2 YYDKDF (reference sequence). The CDR3 sequence is 14 residues long. Trimming removed 3 bases from V and 6 bases from J; junction bases left unmatched: 4. The DNA of the CDR3 is TGTGCCACCAGCAGCAACCGGGGGGCCGGGGAGCTGTTTTTT. Its protein is CATSSNRGAGELFF.

The V and J genes are TRBV6-1 and TRBJ1-5; D not resolved. Trimming took off 2 bases at V and 9 bases at J, with 8 bases between the two ends. CDR3 length: 12 residues. Germline V gives CDR1 MNHNS, CDR2 SASEGT. The CDR3 DNA is TGTGCCAGCAGTGAATCGCTAGGGCCCCAGCATTTT. It translates to CASSESLGPQHF.

The chain has TRBV7-2 and TRBJ1-2; TRBD1 aligns across 8 bases. Germline V gene data show CDR1 as SGHTA and CDR2 as FQGNSA. The V gene end was trimmed by 2 bases and the J gene end by 4 bases; junction bases not matched to a gene: 6. This CDR3 has 15 amino acids. The CDR3 spells CASSLQGAPGYGYTF. CDR3 in DNA: TGTGCCAGCAGCTTACAGGGGGCGCCTGGCTATGGCTACACCTTC.

V and J are TRBV7-9 and TRBJ2-3; no reliable D call. This CDR3 has 16 amino acids. Germline loops: CDR1 SEHNR, CDR2 FQNEAQ (reference sequence). Trimming shortened V by 5 bases and J by 6 bases, and 21 bases separated the two germline ends. Written as DNA, the CDR3 is TGTGCCAGCAGCCCCCGCGCGACCTCACTCTGGGATACGCAGTATTTT. Its translation is CASSPRATSLWDTQYF.

This chain connects TRBV19 to TRBJ2-2; 10 bases map to TRBD1. Germline CDR1 LNHDA, CDR2 SQIVND (reference sequence). This CDR3 is built from 16 residues. With 5 bases clipped from V and 6 bases from J, the junction kept 9 bases outside the gene matches. The DNA for the CDR3 is TGTGCCAGTAGTTATCGGACAGGGGGACGAGCCGGGGAGCTGTTTTTT. Residues: CASSYRTGGRAGELFF.

The chain carries TRBV6-5 and TRBJ1-1; TRBD1 matches 8 bases. This CDR3 contains 12 residues. The germline V gene encodes CDR1 MNHEY and CDR2 SVGAGI. After removal of 6 bases from V and 7 bases from J, the junction contained 4 bases not matched to a gene. CDR3 residues: CASSPDRVEAFF. The DNA of the CDR3 is TGTGCCAGCAGCCCGGACAGGGTTGAAGCTTTCTTT.

This chain joins TRBV10-2 and TRBJ2-7, with 7 bases fitting TRBD1. J gave up 3 bases and V 10 bases, and 12 bases lay outside the gene matches. CDR1 and CDR2 from the germline V gene are WSHSY and SAAADI. The CDR3 is made up of 14 amino acids. CDR3 in amino acids: CATSAGQVDYEQYF. The CDR3 DNA reads as TGCGCCACCTCCGCAGGACAGGTTGACTACGAGCAGTACTTC.

This clone appeared a single time. The chain has TRBV27 and TRBJ1-3; no reliable D call. CDR1 and CDR2 from the germline V gene are MNHEY and SMNVEV (reference sequence). V was clipped by 5 bases and J by 0 bases, with 11 bases between them. This CDR3 comprises 15 residues. CDR3 sequence reads: CASSTSRLSGNTIYF. The CDR3 coding sequence is TGTGCCAGCAGTACCTCAAGGCTCTCTGGAAACACCATATATTTT.

The chain carries TRBV5-4 and TRBJ2-3; D is uncertain. The CDR3 totals 15 residues. With 0 bases removed from V and 0 bases from J, the gap between germline ends came to 8 bases. Looked up from germline, CDR1 is SGHNT and CDR2 is YYREEE (reference sequence). The CDR3 loop is CASSLGGTSTDTQYF. In nucleotides, the CDR3 is TGTGCCAGCAGCTTGGGTGGAACTAGCACAGATACGCAGTATTTT.

V gene TRBV20-1 combines with J gene TRBJ1-2; no reliable D call. The CDR3 totals 14 residues. Per the germline V gene, CDR1 is DFQATT and CDR2 is SNEGSKA (reference sequence). Trimming shortened V by 3 bases and J by 1 base, and 12 bases separated the two germline ends. The CDR3 bases are TGCAGTGCTAGTACCTCGGCTGGTAACTATGGCTACACCTTC. It codes for CSASTSAGNYGYTF.

This rearrangement joins TRBV18 to TRBJ2-1, with TRBD1 matching over 10 bases. V was clipped by 2 bases and J by 12 bases; unmatched bases: 13. The length of the CDR3 is 16 residues. CDR1 and CDR2 (germline): KGHSH, LQKENI. The CDR3 spells CASSPNPGTGVLGQFF. In nucleotides, the CDR3 is TGTGCCAGCTCACCAAACCCCGGGACAGGGGTGCTCGGGCAGTTCTTC.

The V call is TRBV6-5, the J call TRBJ1-5; 7 bases are a match to TRBD1. There are 14 residues in the CDR3. CDR1 is MNHEY and CDR2 is SVGAGI in the germline V gene. With V trimmed by 9 bases and J by 4 bases, 9 bases remained unmatched. The CDR3 loop reads CASTGVGLNQPQHF. CDR3 nucleotide sequence: TGTGCCAGTACAGGGGTTGGCCTTAATCAGCCCCAGCATTTT.

The chain employs TRBV4-1 and TRBJ2-7; 9 positions agree with TRBD1. The V segment lost 0 bases and the J segment 7 bases; nucleotides outside the gene matches: 7. Germline CDR1 is MGHRA and CDR2 is YSYEKL. This CDR3 has 15 amino acids. CDR3 amino acids: CASSQDGTGPGEQYF. DNA of the CDR3: TGCGCCAGCAGCCAAGATGGGACAGGGCCCGGGGAGCAGTACTTC.

The V gene is TRBV5-1, the J gene TRBJ2-1; 10 nucleotides align to TRBD1. Per germline, CDR1 SGHRS and CDR2 YFSETQ. The CDR3 sequence is 15 residues long. The V and J ends lost 4 bases and 3 bases, in that order; junction bases with no gene match: 4. The CDR3 bases are TGCGCCAGCAGCCCGGGACAGGGGAGCTACAATGAGCAGTTCTTC. This encodes CASSPGQGSYNEQFF.

The chain uses TRBV4-2 and TRBJ2-2, with D possibly being TRBD2 (5 bases). Per germline, CDR1 LGHNA and CDR2 YNFKEQ. V gave up 0 bases and J gave up 7 bases, with 6 bases separating them. The CDR3 loop spans 13 amino acids. DNA of the CDR3: TGTGCCAGCAGCCAAGATCGGGGCGGGGAGCTGTTTTTT. Translated: CASSQDRGGELFF.

The rearrangement uses TRBV9 and TRBJ2-5; D uncertain. This CDR3 is built from 16 residues. Trimming cost V 0 bases and J 3 bases, with 15 bases left between them. Germline CDR1 and CDR2: SGDLS and YYNGEE. The CDR3 sequence: CASSVAPTVLEETQYF. CDR3 DNA: TGTGCCAGCAGCGTAGCACCAACGGTACTTGAAGAGACCCAGTACTTC.

In its sample, this clone was seen once. The J gene is TRBJ1-4, the V gene TRBV5-4; D not resolved. This CDR3 has 15 residues. Germline CDR1 reads SGHNT; CDR2 reads YYREEE (reference sequence). Trimming removed 9 bases from V and 6 bases from J, with 21 bases in between. CDR3 protein: CATQPDGAFHEKLFF. The CDR3 DNA follows: TGTGCCACACAACCCGACGGAGCTTTTCATGAAAAACTGTTTTTT. The variable domain in full, with the rest retrieved from reference TRBV5-4 and TRBJ1-4, is ETGVTQSPTHLIKTRGQQVTLRCSSQSGHNTVSWYQQALGQGPQFIFQYYREEENGRGNFPPRFSGLQFPNYSSELNVNALELDDSALYLCATQPDGAFHEKLFFGSGTQLSVL.

This clone turned up a few times. The genes are TRBV10-1 and TRBJ2-1; no definite D call. Trimming took 5 bases from V and 6 from J, leaving 2 bases between them. Germline V gene lookup returns CDR1 WNHNN and CDR2 SYGVQD (reference sequence). CDR3 size: 10 residues. CDR3 DNA sequence: TGCGCCAGCAGTCGCAATGAGCAGTTCTTC. This sequence encodes CASSRNEQFF.

The V gene is TRBV19, the J gene TRBJ1-2; 8 positions match TRBD1. V lost 6 bases, J lost 7 bases, and 13 bases stayed unmatched. The CDR3 length is 15 residues. The germline V gene encodes CDR1 LNHDA and CDR2 SQIVND (reference sequence). The CDR3 is CASSLAITGGAGYTF. CDR3 nucleotides: TGTGCCAGTAGCCTAGCCATCACAGGGGGAGCTGGCTACACCTTC.

The rearrangement uses TRBV18 and TRBJ1-5; D uncertain. The CDR3 contains 15 residues. V was trimmed by 4 bases and J by 0 bases, leaving 10 bases between them. CDR1 and CDR2 from the germline V gene are KGHSH and LQKENI. The CDR3 loop is CASSQISGSNQPQHF. The CDR3 DNA reads as TGTGCCAGCTCACAAATCAGTGGTAGCAATCAGCCCCAGCATTTT.